This TCR beta chain came from a study of cytomegalovirus exposure and HLA in healthy donors. The study's findings and limits: Later analysis identified about 18,000 TCR beta sequences associated with HLA alleles, using a false discovery rate threshold of 0.05. The authors enumerated around 150 TCR beta chains as linked to cytomegalovirus. Later analysis identified a missense DCLRE1C variant that was linked to TCR beta V- and J-gene trimming. Most of the TCR beta V segments (in an earlier analysis) were productive either about 87% or about 30% of the time.

V shed 3 bases, J shed 4 bases, and the junction held 2 bases outside the gene matches. CDR3 length: 14 residues. The V gene's germline CDR1 is MNHEY and CDR2 SMNVEV (reference sequence). Turning to this clone: What it recognizes is unknown.

The PCR ran on 60 Vbeta and 13 Jbeta primers. The method was immunoSEQ multiplex PCR; TCRdb's version includes in-frame clones alone and lacks a portion of them. The sample shows 100,000 to 120,000 clones, roughly 86% of them seen only once. J is TRBJ1-5 and V is TRBV27, with 8 bases aligning to TRBD1. Sequencing was done on a sample of PBMCs. The TCR comes from a man aged 40-49 years in good health and CMV-seronegative. The CDR3 DNA sequence: TGTGCCAGCAGTTTCTACAGGGGGAATCAGCCCCAGCATTTT. Its protein is CASSFYRGNQPQHF.